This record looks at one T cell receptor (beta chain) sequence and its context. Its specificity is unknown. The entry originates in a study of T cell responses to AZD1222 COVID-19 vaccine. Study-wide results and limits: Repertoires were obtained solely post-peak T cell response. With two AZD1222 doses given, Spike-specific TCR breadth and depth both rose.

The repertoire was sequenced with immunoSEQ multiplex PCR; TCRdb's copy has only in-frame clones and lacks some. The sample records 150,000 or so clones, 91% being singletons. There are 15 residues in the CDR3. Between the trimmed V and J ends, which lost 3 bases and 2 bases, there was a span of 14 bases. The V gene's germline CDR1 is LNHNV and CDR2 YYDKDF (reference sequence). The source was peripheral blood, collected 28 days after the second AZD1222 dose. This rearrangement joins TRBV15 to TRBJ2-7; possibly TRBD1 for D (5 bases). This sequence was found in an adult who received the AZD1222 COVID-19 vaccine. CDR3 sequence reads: CATSSTGWSPYEQYF. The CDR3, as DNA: TGTGCCACCAGCAGCACAGGTTGGAGCCCCTACGAGCAGTACTTC. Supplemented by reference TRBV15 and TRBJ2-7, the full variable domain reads DAMVIQNPRYQVTQFGKPVTLSCSQTLNHNVMYWYQQKSSQAPKLLFHYYDKDFNNEADTPDNFQSRRPNTSFCFLDIRSPGLGDTAMYLCATSSTGWSPYEQYFGPGTRLTVT.